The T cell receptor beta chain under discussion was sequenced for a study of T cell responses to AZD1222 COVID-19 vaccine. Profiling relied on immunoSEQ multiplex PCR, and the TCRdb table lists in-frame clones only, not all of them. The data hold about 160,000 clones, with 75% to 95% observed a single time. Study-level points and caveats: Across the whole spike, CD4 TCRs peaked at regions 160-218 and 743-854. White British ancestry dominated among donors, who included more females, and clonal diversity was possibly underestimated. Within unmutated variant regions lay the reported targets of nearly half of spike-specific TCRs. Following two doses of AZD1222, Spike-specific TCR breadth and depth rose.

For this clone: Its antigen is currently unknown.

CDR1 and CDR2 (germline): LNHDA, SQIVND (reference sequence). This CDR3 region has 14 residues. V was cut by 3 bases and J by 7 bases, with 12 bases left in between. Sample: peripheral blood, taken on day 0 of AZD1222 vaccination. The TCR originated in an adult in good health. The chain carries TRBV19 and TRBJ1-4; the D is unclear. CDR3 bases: TGTGCCAGTAGTATCAAGGTGTTCGGTGAAAAACTGTTTTTT. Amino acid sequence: CASSIKVFGEKLFF.